One sample yielded the 26 T cell receptor beta chains listed below, sequenced in a study of tumor-infiltrating lymphocytes in primary liver carcinoma. The tissue used was unsorted bulk material of roughly 17-31 mg. RNA and DNA were co-extracted from it with the AllPrep DNA/RNA mini kit. Reverse transcription of roughly 470 ng total RNA with a constant-region primer produced TCR beta cDNA. ARM-PCR, slightly modified, supplied the TCR beta libraries through three nested multiplex PCR rounds. The study ran its first two PCR rounds for nine to eleven cycles each, using TRBV1-TRBV30 forward primers and a C-beta reverse primer. TCRdb reanalysed the multiplex PCR reads using MiXCR and keeps one entry per CDR3 protein. The data show around 21,000 distinct CDR3 sequences, with roughly 78% seen just once and over 35% held by the top ten. Specimen: liver tumor tissue from sampling region 1. As for subset: tumor region T1, superior pole. These receptors all stem from a man aged 40-50 years with primary liver carcinoma and hepatitis B virus infection.

This rearrangement joins TRBV6-6 to TRBJ2-2; 8 bases line up with TRBD2. Germline V CDR1 and CDR2: MNHNY, SVGAGI (reference sequence). V was pared by 5 bases and J by 0 bases, with 17 bases of the junction left unmatched. The CDR3 sequence is 20 residues long. The chain's CDR3 is CASSPLVGLVGPTNTGELFF. The CDR3 nucleotides are TGTGCCAGCAGTCCACTCGTGGGACTAGTGGGACCAACGAACACCGGGGAGCTGTTTTTT.

The V call is TRBV29-1, the J call TRBJ1-1, with D unresolved. The CDR3 is made up of 13 amino acids. Germline CDR1 is SQVTM and CDR2 is ANQGSEA. CDR3 protein: CRNVRAGVTEAFF. CDR3 DNA: TGCAGAAATGTTCGTGCGGGAGTTACTGAAGCTTTCTTT.

The chain employs TRBV5-8 and TRBJ1-1, with D possibly TRBD1 on 5 matching bases. Looked up from germline, CDR1 is SGHTS and CDR2 is YDEGEE. The CDR3 loop spans 14 amino acids. The CDR3 coding sequence is TGTATCAGCAGCTTGGATTACGGGGCTCGTGAAGCTTTCTTT. Its translation is CISSLDYGAREAFF.

This clonotype was recorded a few times. The gene calls are TRBV11-2 and TRBJ2-5; D ambiguous. Germline values: CDR1 SGHAT, CDR2 FQNNGV. V was trimmed by 6 bases and J by 0 bases, leaving 17 bases between them. This CDR3 has 16 residues. The CDR3 spells CASRPRVSAHQETQYF. Written as DNA, the CDR3 is TGTGCCAGCAGACCCCGAGTCTCGGCCCACCAAGAGACCCAGTACTTC.

Concerning this clonotype itself: It is likely a read error, because the conserved phenylalanine at the end of the CDR3 is missing. J is TRBJ1-2 and V is TRBV5-1, with a possible D match to TRBD1 (6 bases). Germline V CDR1 and CDR2: SGHRS, YFSETQ. The CDR3 runs to 14 residues. V lost 4 bases and J lost 7, with 17 bases in between. The CDR3 here is CASSLGGGQCGYTL. The CDR3 DNA reads as TGCGCCAGCAGCCTCGGCGGGGGACAATGTGGCTACACCCTC.

This clonotype turned up a few times. The V call is TRBV7-6, the J call TRBJ2-7, with a possible D match to TRBD2 (6 bases). The germline V gene has CDR1 SGHVS and CDR2 FNYEAQ. Trimming removed 2 bases from V and 3 bases from J, with 14 bases in between. This CDR3 region has 15 residues. The CDR3: CASSLSSGEGYEQYF. The CDR3 DNA reads as TGTGCCAGCAGCTTAAGTTCGGGAGAAGGCTACGAGCAGTACTTC.

Turning to this clonotype: The CDR3 carries no conserved terminal phenylalanine or tryptophan, so it likely arises from a read error. V gene TRBV10-1 combines with J gene TRBJ2-1; 12 bases are shared with TRBD2. The CDR3 loop spans 15 amino acids. Looked up from germline, CDR1 is WNHNN and CDR2 is SYGVQD (reference sequence). In DNA form, the CDR3 reads TGCGCCAGCAATGAGTCAGGGACTAGCGGGTTGAAGCAGTTCCTC. Protein sequence: CASNESGTSGLKQFL.

As for this clonotype: A read error may produce the germline difference seen at one junction end. The chain is built from TRBV11-2 and TRBJ2-1; D is possibly TRBD2 (5 bases). The CDR3 is made up of 14 amino acids. Germline V gene lookup returns CDR1 SGHAT and CDR2 FQNNGV. CDR3 loop: CTSGLYRLVGEQFF. In DNA, the CDR3 is TGTACCAGCGGCTTATACCGGCTAGTTGGTGAGCAGTTCTTC.

In this sample, this clonotype turned up many times. The chain recombines TRBV7-3 with TRBJ2-3, with D uncertain. This CDR3 is built from 17 residues. Germline CDR1 reads SGHTA; CDR2 reads FQGTGA. Trimming took 3 bases from V and 1 from J, leaving 17 bases between them. In DNA form, the CDR3 reads TGTGCCAGCAGCTTGGCTCGTCTTGAAACTCGCACAGATACGCAGTATTTT. This translates into CASSLARLETRTDTQYF.

This clonotype has more than one count but fewer than ten. A much larger clone differs by one base, so this may be a read error. The V call is TRBV18, the J call TRBJ2-3; TRBD2 matches 8 bases. CDR3 length equals 15 residues. The germline V gene encodes CDR1 KGHSH and CDR2 LQKENI. The DNA of the CDR3 is TGTGCCTGCTCACCAGGAAGCGGGAGCAGAGATACGCAGTATTTT. Translation: CACSPGSGSRDTQYF.

On this clonotype itself: The CDR3 end shows no conserved phenylalanine or tryptophan, and so a read error is likely. The chain joins TRBV5-4 to TRBJ2-1; maybe TRBD2 (5 bases). V was clipped by 6 bases and J by 6 bases, with 16 bases between them. CDR1 is SGHNT and CDR2 is YYREEE in the germline V gene (reference sequence). The CDR3 extends over 14 amino acids. This CDR3 reads CASNSSGLSNEQFI. CDR3 bases: TGTGCCAGCAACTCCTCCGGACTCTCCAATGAGCAGTTCATC.

A note on this clonotype: Compared with germline, one end of the junction differs, possibly owing to a read error. The chain has TRBV7-9 and TRBJ2-1; 9 nucleotides agree with TRBD1. This CDR3 is built from 15 residues. CDR1 and CDR2 from the germline V gene are SEHNR and FQNEAQ (reference sequence). The CDR3 region is CANSMYRGQRNEQFF. The DNA for the CDR3 is TGTGCCAACAGCATGTACAGGGGGCAGAGGAATGAACAGTTCTTC.

This clonotype was detected ten times or more. The rearrangement uses TRBV7-9 and TRBJ2-3; 12 bases are a match to TRBD2. The CDR3 consists of 15 residues. V dropped 3 bases and J dropped 3; count of bases not matched to a gene: 1. Germline V gene data show CDR1 as SEHNR and CDR2 as FQNEAQ (reference sequence). CDR3 protein: CASSLGTSGTDTQYF. DNA of the CDR3: TGTGCCAGCAGCTTGGGGACTAGCGGGACAGATACGCAGTATTTT.

Of note for this clonotype: A read error is possible here, since a much larger clone lies one base away. J is TRBJ1-1 and V is TRBV28; D gene ambiguous. Trimming took 2 bases from V and 2 from J, leaving 12 bases between them. The germline V gene encodes CDR1 MDHEN and CDR2 SYDVKM. The CDR3 spans 15 residues. Here the CDR3 reads CASSLPPEINTEAFF. The CDR3 DNA reads TGTGCCAGCAGTTTACCCCCTGAGATAAACACTGAAGCTTTCTTT.

The gene calls are TRBV4-3 and TRBJ2-3, with a tentative D call TRBD2 (6 bases). The germline gives CDR1 LGHNA, CDR2 YSLEER. V lost 9 bases and J lost 2, with 18 bases in between. This CDR3 contains 15 residues. Here the CDR3 reads CASGLGRGYTDTQYF. The DNA for the CDR3 is TGCGCCAGTGGCCTGGGACGGGGGTACACAGATACGCAGTATTTT.

This clonotype occurred once. Because it lacks the conserved phenylalanine or tryptophan at the end, this CDR3 is likely a read error. The chain has TRBV6-6 and TRBJ2-7; weak D call: TRBD2 (5 bases). This CDR3 comprises 15 residues. CDR1 MNHNY and CDR2 SVGAGI come from the germline V gene (reference sequence). V was cut by 4 bases and J by 0 bases, with 13 bases left in between. CDR3 sequence reads: CASSSSRKVSYEQYS. CDR3 DNA sequence: TGTGCCAGCAGTTCTAGCCGGAAAGTCTCCTACGAGCAGTACTCC.

Comments on this clonotype: The junction departs from the called germline gene at one end, perhaps through a read error. The chain employs TRBV6-1 and TRBJ2-1; 7 bases match TRBD2. The CDR3 sequence is 16 residues long. Per germline, CDR1 MNHNS and CDR2 SASEGT. The CDR3 coding sequence is TGTGCCTGCAGTGAAGCGACTGGCGGGAGTGGGCGGGAGCAGTTCTTC. It yields the protein CACSEATGGSGREQFF.

The chain has TRBV12-3 or TRBV12-4 and TRBJ2-7, with 10 bases matching TRBD1. The CDR3 runs 15 residues. V gave up 7 bases and J gave up 2 bases; unmatched junction bases: 8. CDR3 residues: CASNIGTGDPYEQYF. CDR3 DNA: TGTGCCAGCAATATTGGGACAGGGGACCCCTACGAGCAGTACTTC.

Of note for this clonotype: Sequence at one end of the junction differs from germline and may be a read error. The chain links TRBV6-6 to TRBJ2-2; 10 nucleotides line up with TRBD2. Germline V gives CDR1 MNHNY, CDR2 SVGAGI (reference sequence). CDR3 length equals 20 residues. CDR3 DNA sequence: TGTGCCAGCAGTCCGCTCGTGGGACTAGCGAGGCCAACGAACATCGGGGTGCTGTTTTTT. Translating it yields CASSPLVGLARPTNIGVLFF.

The V and J genes are TRBV4-3 and TRBJ2-7, with TRBD2 matching 7 bases. CDR3 length: 15 amino acids. Trimming cost V 8 bases and J 2 bases; bases outside gene matches: 12. CDR1 is LGHNA, CDR2 YSLEER, per germline. CDR3: CASDQDREAPYEQYF. Written as DNA, the CDR3 is TGCGCCAGCGACCAGGATCGGGAGGCTCCCTACGAGCAGTACTTC.

Points on this clonotype: The CDR3 end shows no conserved phenylalanine or tryptophan, and so a read error is likely. The V and J genes are TRBV6-1 and TRBJ1-5; 7 bases are shared with TRBD1. This CDR3 has 14 amino acids. CDR1 and CDR2 from the germline V gene are MNHNS and SASEGT. Written as DNA, the CDR3 is TGTGCCAGCAGTCCAGGGGGGGGCAATCAGTCCCAGCATTCT. Translated, it gives CASSPGGGNQSQHS.

The rearrangement joins TRBV4-2 to TRBJ2-3; 10 positions match TRBD2. V lost 4 bases, J lost 5 bases, and 15 bases stayed unmatched. Germline V lookup: CDR1 LGHNA, CDR2 YNFKEQ. The CDR3 is 18 amino acids. The CDR3 DNA follows: TGTGCCAGCAGCCTAGTGGAGCTTCTAGCGGGAGCGATAGATACGCAGTATTTT. Residues: CASSLVELLAGAIDTQYF.

Of note for this clonotype: The CDR3 ends on some other residue instead of the conserved phenylalanine or tryptophan, so this is likely a read error. The gene calls are TRBV5-4 and TRBJ2-2; tentatively, D is TRBD2 (6 bases). CDR1 SGHNT and CDR2 YYREEE come from the germline V gene (reference sequence). This CDR3 has 18 residues. The CDR3: CASGLARLVGAGTEELFL. CDR3 bases: TGTGCCAGCGGCTTGGCGAGACTAGTGGGAGCGGGCACCGAGGAGCTGTTTCTT.

For this clonotype: Given the absence of the conserved phenylalanine or tryptophan at the CDR3 end, a read error is likely. The chain recombines TRBV11-2 with TRBJ2-3, with D unresolved. The CDR3 runs to 12 residues. Germline V gene data show CDR1 as SGHAT and CDR2 as FQNNGV. CDR3 protein: CASSTSTDRQYL. In DNA, the CDR3 is TGTGCCAGCAGCACCAGCACAGATAGGCAGTATCTT.

Concerning this clonotype: At one boundary the junction diverges from the germline segment, which might be a read error. V and J are TRBV4-2 and TRBJ2-7; TRBD2 matches 16 bases. The length of the CDR3 is 18 residues. In germline, CDR1 is LGHNA, CDR2 YNFKEQ. The CDR3 loop is CACSVKPGLAGGPREQYF. DNA of the CDR3: TGTGCCTGCAGTGTAAAACCGGGACTAGCGGGAGGGCCACGCGAGCAGTACTTC.

The chain couples TRBV28 to TRBJ1-1; TRBD1 might be the D (6 bases). This CDR3 region has 13 residues. V shed 10 bases and J shed 2 bases, with 14 bases lying between them. Germline loops: CDR1 MDHEN, CDR2 SYDVKM. The DNA for the CDR3 is TGTGCCACCACGAACAGGGCAAACACTGAAGCTTTCTTT. Residues: CATTNRANTEAFF.